This TCR beta chain was sequenced for a study of identical twins. V was pared by 1 base and J by 7 bases, with 7 bases between. Germline loops: CDR1 SGHTA, CDR2 FQGNSA. The length of the CDR3 is 12 residues. TCRdb passed the 5' RACE reads through MiXCR, listing each CDR3 protein once. In the table there are hundreds of thousands of distinct CDR3 sequences, roughly 10% of which are singletons. The same data also went into a second study, on yellow fever vaccine responses in identical twins.

The chain joins TRBV7-2 to TRBJ1-2, with D uncertain. The receptor comes from a woman between 18 and 30 years old in good health. Sequenced: CD8+ T cells sorted from blood. Written as DNA, the CDR3 is TGTGCCAGCAGCTTAGAAGGGCTTGGCTACACCTTC. This encodes CASSLEGLGYTF.